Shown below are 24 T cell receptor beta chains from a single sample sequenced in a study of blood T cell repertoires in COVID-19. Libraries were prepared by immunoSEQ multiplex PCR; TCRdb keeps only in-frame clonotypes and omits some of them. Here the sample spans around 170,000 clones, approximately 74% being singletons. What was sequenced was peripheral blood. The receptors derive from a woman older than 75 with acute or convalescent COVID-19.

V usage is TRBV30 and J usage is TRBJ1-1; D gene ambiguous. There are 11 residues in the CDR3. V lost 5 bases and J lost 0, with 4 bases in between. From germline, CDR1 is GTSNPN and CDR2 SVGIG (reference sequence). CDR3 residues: CAWAMNTEAFF. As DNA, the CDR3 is TGTGCCTGGGCAATGAACACTGAAGCTTTCTTT.

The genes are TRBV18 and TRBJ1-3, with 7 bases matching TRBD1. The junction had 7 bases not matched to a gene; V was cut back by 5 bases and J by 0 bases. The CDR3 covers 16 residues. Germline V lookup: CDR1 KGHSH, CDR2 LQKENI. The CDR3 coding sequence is TGTGCCAGCTCAGAGACAGGGTACGACTCTGGAAACACCATATATTTT. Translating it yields CASSETGYDSGNTIYF.

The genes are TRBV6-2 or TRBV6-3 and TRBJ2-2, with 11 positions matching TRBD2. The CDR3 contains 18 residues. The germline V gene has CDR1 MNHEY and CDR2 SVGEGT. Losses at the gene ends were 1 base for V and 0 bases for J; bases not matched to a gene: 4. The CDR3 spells CASSYWLAGGTNTGELFF. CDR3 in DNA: TGTGCCAGCAGTTACTGGCTAGCGGGGGGAACGAACACCGGGGAGCTGTTTTTT.

CDR3 nucleotide sequence: TGTGCCAGCAGGGCCGGGGGTACAAGCAATCAGCCCCAGCATTTT. Translation: CASRAGGTSNQPQHF. The chain combines TRBV6-6 with TRBJ1-5, with D tentatively TRBD1 (5 bases). Germline values: CDR1 MNHNY, CDR2 SVGAGI (reference sequence). The V and J ends lost 6 bases and 1 base respectively, with 13 bases between them. The CDR3 spans 15 residues.

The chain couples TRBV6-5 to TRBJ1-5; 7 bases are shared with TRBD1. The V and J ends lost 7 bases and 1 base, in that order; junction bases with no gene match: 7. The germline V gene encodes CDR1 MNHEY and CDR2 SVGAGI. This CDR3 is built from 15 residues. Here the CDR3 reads CASKGARGSNQPQHF. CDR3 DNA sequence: TGTGCCAGCAAGGGGGCCAGGGGAAGCAATCAGCCCCAGCATTTT.

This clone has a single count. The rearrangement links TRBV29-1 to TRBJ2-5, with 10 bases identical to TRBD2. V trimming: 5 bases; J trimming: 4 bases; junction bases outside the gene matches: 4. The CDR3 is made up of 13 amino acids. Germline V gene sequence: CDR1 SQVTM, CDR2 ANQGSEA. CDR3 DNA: TGCAGCGTTCTAGCGGGAGCGCCAGAGACCCAGTACTTC. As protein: CSVLAGAPETQYF.

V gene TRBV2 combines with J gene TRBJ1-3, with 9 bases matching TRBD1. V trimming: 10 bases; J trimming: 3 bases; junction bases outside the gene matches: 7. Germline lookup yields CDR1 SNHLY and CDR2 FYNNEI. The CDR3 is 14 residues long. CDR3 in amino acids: CATHRGLFGNTIYF. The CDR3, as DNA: TGTGCCACCCACAGGGGGCTTTTTGGAAACACCATATATTTT.

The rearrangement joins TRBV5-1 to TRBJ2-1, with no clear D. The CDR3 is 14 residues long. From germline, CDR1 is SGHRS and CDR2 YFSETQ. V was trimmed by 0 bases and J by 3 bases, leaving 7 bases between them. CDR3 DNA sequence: TGCGCCAGCAGCTTGGGTCCTAACTACAATGAGCAGTTCTTC. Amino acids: CASSLGPNYNEQFF.

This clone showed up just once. CDR3 in DNA: TGCGCCAGCAGCCTCTCGAGCTCCTACAATGAGCAGTTCTTC. Its translation: CASSLSSSYNEQFF. J is TRBJ2-1 and V is TRBV5-1; D remains ambiguous. Germline V gene data show CDR1 as SGHRS and CDR2 as YFSETQ. The length of the CDR3 is 14 residues. The ends were cut back, 4 bases at V and 0 bases at J, with 8 bases in the middle. Full variable domain (missing parts from reference TRBV5-1 and TRBJ2-1): KAGVTQTPRYLIKTRGQQVTLSCSPISGHRSVSWYQQTPGQGLQFLFEYFSETQRNKGNFPGRFSGRQFSNSRSEMNVSTLELGDSALYLCASSLSSSYNEQFFGPGTRLTVL.

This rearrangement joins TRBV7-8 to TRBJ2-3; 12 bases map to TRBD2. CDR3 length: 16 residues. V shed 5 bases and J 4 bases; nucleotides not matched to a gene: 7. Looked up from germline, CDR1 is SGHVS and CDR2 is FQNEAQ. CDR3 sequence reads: CASSQPLAGGPDTQYF. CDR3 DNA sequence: TGTGCCAGCAGCCAACCGCTAGCGGGAGGGCCAGATACGCAGTATTTT.

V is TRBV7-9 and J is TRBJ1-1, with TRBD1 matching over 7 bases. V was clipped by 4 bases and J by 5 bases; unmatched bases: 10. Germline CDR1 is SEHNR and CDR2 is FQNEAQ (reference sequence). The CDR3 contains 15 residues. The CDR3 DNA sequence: TGTGCCAGCAGCTCACAGGGGATGGTTGGGACTGAAGCTTTCTTT. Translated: CASSSQGMVGTEAFF.

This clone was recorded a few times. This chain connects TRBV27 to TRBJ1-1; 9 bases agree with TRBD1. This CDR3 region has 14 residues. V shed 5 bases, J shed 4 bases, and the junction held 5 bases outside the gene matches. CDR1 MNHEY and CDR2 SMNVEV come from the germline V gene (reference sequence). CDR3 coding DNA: TGTGCCAGCAGTACCAGGGACAGGGTCACTGAAGCTTTCTTT. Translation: CASSTRDRVTEAFF.

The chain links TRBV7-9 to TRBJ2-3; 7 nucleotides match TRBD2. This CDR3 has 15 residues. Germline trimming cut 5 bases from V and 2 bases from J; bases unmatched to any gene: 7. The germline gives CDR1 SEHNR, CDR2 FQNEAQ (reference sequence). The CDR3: CASSPRGSFTDTQYF. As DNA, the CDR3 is TGTGCCAGCAGCCCGCGGGGGTCCTTCACAGATACGCAGTATTTT.

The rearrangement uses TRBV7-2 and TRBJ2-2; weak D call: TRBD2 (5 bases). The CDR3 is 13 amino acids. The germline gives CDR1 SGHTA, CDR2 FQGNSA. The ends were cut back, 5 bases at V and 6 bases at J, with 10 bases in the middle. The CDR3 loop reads CASSRSDPGELFF. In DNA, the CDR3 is TGTGCCAGCAGCCGTAGCGACCCCGGGGAGCTGTTTTTT.

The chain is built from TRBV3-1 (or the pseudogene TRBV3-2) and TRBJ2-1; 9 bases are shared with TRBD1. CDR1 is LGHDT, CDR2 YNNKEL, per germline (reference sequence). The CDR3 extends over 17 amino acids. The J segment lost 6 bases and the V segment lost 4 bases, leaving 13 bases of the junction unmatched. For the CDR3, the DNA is TGTGCCAGCAGCCCTCAGGGCGGGACAGGGAATGGCAATGAGCAGTTCTTC. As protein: CASSPQGGTGNGNEQFF.

CDR3 in DNA: TGTGCCAGCTCCCTCGGGGGGGCGCGTGAAAAACTGTTTTTT. Residues: CASSLGGAREKLFF. The genes are TRBV18 and TRBJ1-4, with a weak D call TRBD1 (6 bases). The CDR3 totals 14 residues. Trimming cost V 6 bases and J 7 bases, with 15 bases left between them. Germline V gene sequence: CDR1 KGHSH, CDR2 LQKENI.

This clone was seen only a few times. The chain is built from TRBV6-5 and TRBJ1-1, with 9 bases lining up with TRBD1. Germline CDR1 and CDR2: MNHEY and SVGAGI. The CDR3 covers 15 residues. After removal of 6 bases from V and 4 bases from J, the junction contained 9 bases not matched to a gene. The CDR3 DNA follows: TGTGCCAGCAGGTCGGACAGGGGTCCGAGCACTGAAGCTTTCTTT. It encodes CASRSDRGPSTEAFF.

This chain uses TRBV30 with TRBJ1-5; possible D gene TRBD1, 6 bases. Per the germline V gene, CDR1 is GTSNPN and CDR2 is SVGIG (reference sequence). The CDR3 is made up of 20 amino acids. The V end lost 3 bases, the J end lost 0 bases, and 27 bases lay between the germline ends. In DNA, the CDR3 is TGTGCCTGGAGACCCGCCCGATGGACAGCGGATTTTTATAGCAATCAGCCCCAGCATTTT. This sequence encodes CAWRPARWTADFYSNQPQHF.

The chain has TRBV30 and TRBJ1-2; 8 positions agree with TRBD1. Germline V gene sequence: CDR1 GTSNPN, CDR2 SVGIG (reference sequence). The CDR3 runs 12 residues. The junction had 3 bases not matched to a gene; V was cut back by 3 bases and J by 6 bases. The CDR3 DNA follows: TGTGCCTGGAGGGACAGGGCGCATGGCTACACCTTC. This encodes CAWRDRAHGYTF.

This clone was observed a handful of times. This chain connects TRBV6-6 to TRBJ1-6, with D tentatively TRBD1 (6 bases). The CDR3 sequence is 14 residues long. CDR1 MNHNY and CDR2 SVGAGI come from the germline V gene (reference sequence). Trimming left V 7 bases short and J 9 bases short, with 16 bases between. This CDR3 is CASIRGGHGSPLHF. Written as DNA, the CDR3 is TGTGCCAGCATTCGGGGGGGGCACGGTTCACCCCTCCACTTT.

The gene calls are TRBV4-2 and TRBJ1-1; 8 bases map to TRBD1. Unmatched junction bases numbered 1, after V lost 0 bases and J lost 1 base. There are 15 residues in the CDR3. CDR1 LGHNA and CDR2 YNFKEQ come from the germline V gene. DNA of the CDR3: TGTGCCAGCAGCCAAGATGACAGGGGGAACACTGAAGCTTTCTTT. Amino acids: CASSQDDRGNTEAFF.

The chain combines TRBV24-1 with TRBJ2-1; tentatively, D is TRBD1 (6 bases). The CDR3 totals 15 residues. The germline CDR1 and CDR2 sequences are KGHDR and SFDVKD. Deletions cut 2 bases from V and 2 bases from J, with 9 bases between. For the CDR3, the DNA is TGTGCCACCAGTGATTCAGGGGTCCCCTACAATGAGCAGTTCTTC. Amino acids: CATSDSGVPYNEQFF.

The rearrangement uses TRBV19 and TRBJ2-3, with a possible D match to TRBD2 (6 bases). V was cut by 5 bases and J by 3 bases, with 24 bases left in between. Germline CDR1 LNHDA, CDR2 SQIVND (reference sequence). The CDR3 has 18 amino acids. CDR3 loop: CASSSMVGSSAVTDTQYF. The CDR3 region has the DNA TGTGCCAGTAGTTCTATGGTGGGTTCTAGCGCGGTGACAGATACGCAGTATTTT.

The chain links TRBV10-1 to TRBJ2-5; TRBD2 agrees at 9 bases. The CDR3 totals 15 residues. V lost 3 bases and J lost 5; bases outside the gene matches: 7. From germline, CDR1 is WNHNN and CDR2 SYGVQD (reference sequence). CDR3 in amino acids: CASSDSAGGVETQYF. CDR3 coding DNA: TGCGCCAGCAGTGATTCAGCGGGAGGCGTGGAGACCCAGTACTTC.